Following are 32 T cell receptor beta chains from one sample sequenced in a study of blood T cell repertoires in COVID-19. Repertoires were generated with immunoSEQ multiplex PCR, while TCRdb's copy carries only in-frame clones and drops some. This sample has approximately 300,000 clones; 85% occur once, and the top ten carry around 2%. The sample taken for sequencing was PBMCs or T cells enriched from blood (not recorded which). The receptors stem from a woman aged 25 to 39 who had been exposed to COVID-19.

This chain links TRBV7-6 with TRBJ2-7; 13 bases line up with TRBD2. V trimming: 4 bases; J trimming: 3 bases; junction bases outside the gene matches: 9. Germline-derived CDR1 and CDR2 are SGHVS and FNYEAQ. The CDR3 covers 17 residues. For the CDR3, the DNA is TGTGCCAGCAGCTCAGGACTAGCGGGGGCGACTAGCTACGAGCAGTACTTC. Translating gives CASSSGLAGATSYEQYF.

This clone was seen a few times. The chain combines TRBV19 with TRBJ1-3; D is unclear. The germline V and J ends were trimmed by 9 bases and 3 bases, with 9 bases remaining between them. The CDR3 runs to 12 residues. Germline CDR1 is LNHDA and CDR2 is SQIVND (reference sequence). In DNA form, the CDR3 reads TGTGCCAGCCGTCGGGATGGAAACACCATATATTTT. Residues: CASRRDGNTIYF.

V usage is TRBV25-1 and J usage is TRBJ1-2, with a weak D call TRBD1 (6 bases). Germline CDR1 MGHDK, CDR2 SYGVNS. V lost 7 bases and J 4 bases, leaving 13 bases between the germline ends. There are 13 residues in the CDR3. The CDR3 sequence is CASTAGEAYGYTF. CDR3 nucleotide sequence: TGTGCCAGCACAGCAGGGGAAGCCTATGGCTACACCTTC.

The genes are TRBV6-5 and TRBJ2-1; D not resolved. The CDR3 extends over 15 amino acids. Germline V gene sequence: CDR1 MNHEY, CDR2 SVGAGI. Trimming removed 0 bases at V and 8 bases at J, with 14 bases between. In DNA form, the CDR3 reads TGTGCCAGCAGTTACTCGAGTCATGGTGTCGATGAGCAGTTCTTC. Translating it yields CASSYSSHGVDEQFF.

This clone was detected only once. V and J are TRBV25-1 and TRBJ2-1; D may be TRBD2 (5 bases). V was cut by 7 bases and J by 12 bases, with 16 bases left in between. The CDR3 is 12 residues long. Per the germline V gene, CDR1 is MGHDK and CDR2 is SYGVNS. The CDR3 DNA sequence: TGTGCCAGCACCGATCGAGCGGTAAGGCAGTTCTTC. It specifies CASTDRAVRQFF.

This clone has only a few counts. The CDR3 bases are TGCGCCAGCAGCCAGACTGGGACAGGGGCCTACGAGCAGTACTTC. This encodes CASSQTGTGAYEQYF. The rearrangement uses TRBV4-1 and TRBJ2-7, with 10 bases matching TRBD1. V lost 3 bases and J lost 2; bases outside the gene matches: 4. The length of the CDR3 is 15 residues. CDR1 and CDR2 from the germline V gene are MGHRA and YSYEKL.

The genes are TRBV30 and TRBJ2-1; 7 nucleotides agree with TRBD2. There are 14 residues in the CDR3. J gave up 9 bases and V 5 bases, and 13 bases lay outside the gene matches. Germline V CDR1 and CDR2: GTSNPN, SVGIG (reference sequence). In nucleotides, the CDR3 is TGTGCCTGGGGACGGGGCGGGAGTGAGAGTGAGCAGTTCTTC. Encoded protein: CAWGRGGSESEQFF.

In its sample, this clone was seen a few times. V usage is TRBV28 and J usage is TRBJ1-2; 7 bases line up with TRBD1. This CDR3 comprises 16 residues. Per the germline V gene, CDR1 is MDHEN and CDR2 is SYDVKM. Germline trimming cut 4 bases from V and 4 bases from J; bases unmatched to any gene: 12. The CDR3 bases are TGTGCCAGCAGTTCTGACCGGGACAGAGCAATCTATGGCTACACCTTC. Its protein is CASSSDRDRAIYGYTF.

The V call is TRBV19, the J call TRBJ2-7; TRBD2 agrees at 14 bases. The germline gives CDR1 LNHDA, CDR2 SQIVND (reference sequence). Trimming took 4 bases from V and 0 from J; bases not matched to a gene: 5. The CDR3 covers 17 residues. The CDR3 nucleotides are TGTGCCAGTAGTAGCAGACTAGCGGGGGGGAGCTCCTACGAGCAGTACTTC. Residues: CASSSRLAGGSSYEQYF.

The V gene is TRBV5-1, the J gene TRBJ2-2, with D possibly being TRBD1 (6 bases). Trimming pared 4 bases from V and 4 bases from J, leaving 11 bases between. Germline CDR1 is SGHRS and CDR2 is YFSETQ. CDR3 size: 14 residues. The CDR3 DNA is TGCGCCAGCAGCGTGGACAGAGCCACCGGGGAGCTGTTTTTT. Residues: CASSVDRATGELFF. The whole variable domain, remainder taken from reference TRBV5-1 and TRBJ2-2, is KAGVTQTPRYLIKTRGQQVTLSCSPISGHRSVSWYQQTPGQGLQFLFEYFSETQRNKGNFPGRFSGRQFSNSRSEMNVSTLELGDSALYLCASSVDRATGELFFGEGSRLTVL.

This rearrangement joins TRBV19 to TRBJ1-1; TRBD1 agrees at 8 bases. Per the germline V gene, CDR1 is LNHDA and CDR2 is SQIVND (reference sequence). J was trimmed by 5 bases and V by 1 base; bases with no gene match: 3. The CDR3 has 14 residues. The CDR3 sequence: CASSIGTGRTEAFF. CDR3 coding DNA: TGTGCCAGTAGTATAGGGACAGGGAGAACTGAAGCTTTCTTT.

The rearrangement links TRBV5-1 to TRBJ1-6; the match to TRBD1 covers 12 bases. Germline lookup yields CDR1 SGHRS and CDR2 YFSETQ. The CDR3 totals 21 residues. Losses at the gene ends were 4 bases for V and 3 bases for J; bases not matched to a gene: 17. In DNA, the CDR3 is TGCGCCAGCAGCATATACCCCGGGACAGGGGGCGTAACCAACTATAATTCACCCCTCCACTTT. Amino acid sequence: CASSIYPGTGGVTNYNSPLHF.

The chain employs TRBV11-2 and TRBJ2-1; 9 bases line up with TRBD2. V dropped 1 base and J dropped 9; count of bases not matched to a gene: 10. From germline, CDR1 is SGHAT and CDR2 FQNNGV. The CDR3 totals 16 residues. CDR3 DNA sequence: TGTGCCAGCAGCTTAGCACGAGCGGGAGGTCACACTGAGCAGTTCTTC. Encoded protein: CASSLARAGGHTEQFF.

The chain employs TRBV30 and TRBJ2-2, with unresolved D. Trimming removed 4 bases from V and 4 bases from J, with 10 bases in between. Germline assignment: CDR1 GTSNPN and CDR2 SVGIG (reference sequence). The CDR3 runs to 13 residues. CDR3 protein: CAWNRARTGELFF. The CDR3 bases are TGTGCCTGGAACAGAGCCCGCACCGGGGAGCTGTTTTTT. Supplemented by reference TRBV30 and TRBJ2-2, the full variable domain reads SQTIHQWPATLVQPVGSPLSLECTVEGTSNPNLYWYRQAAGRGLQLLFYSVGIGQISSEVPQNLSASRPQDRQFILSSKKLLLSDSGFYLCAWNRARTGELFFGEGSRLTVL.

The chain carries TRBV10-2 and TRBJ2-1; 12 bases are a match to TRBD2. V gave up 6 bases and J gave up 3 bases; unmatched junction bases: 3. Germline CDR1 WSHSY, CDR2 SAAADI. This CDR3 region has 15 residues. The CDR3: CASRLAGGFYNEQFF. CDR3 nucleotide sequence: TGCGCCAGCAGACTAGCGGGAGGATTCTACAATGAGCAGTTCTTC.

The gene calls are TRBV24-1 and TRBJ1-2; the match to TRBD1 covers 7 bases. The CDR3 consists of 13 residues. J lost 4 bases, V lost 4 bases, and 2 bases had no gene match. Germline CDR1 KGHDR, CDR2 SFDVKD. CDR3 sequence: CATSDRDSYGYTF. CDR3 coding DNA: TGTGCCACCAGTGACCGGGACAGCTATGGCTACACCTTC.

The V gene is TRBV12-2, the J gene TRBJ1-1. TRBV12-2 is designated a pseudogene. This CDR3 spans 11 amino acids. Here the CDR3 DNA reads TGTGCAAGTCGCTCCTTCACTGAAGCTTTCTTT. Translation: CASRSFTEAFF.

This chain connects TRBV28 to TRBJ2-1; TRBD2 agrees at 12 bases. The CDR3 has 14 amino acids. The V and J ends lost 5 bases and 14 bases, in that order; junction bases with no gene match: 10. Germline V gives CDR1 MDHEN, CDR2 SYDVKM. DNA for the CDR3: TGTGCCAGCAGTCGGGATGGACTAGCGGGGACAAAGTTCTTC. It yields the protein CASSRDGLAGTKFF.

The chain joins TRBV30 to TRBJ2-1; TRBD2 aligns across 13 bases. There are 15 residues in the CDR3. With 2 bases clipped from V and 8 bases from J, the junction kept 6 bases outside the gene matches. Germline V gives CDR1 GTSNPN, CDR2 SVGIG (reference sequence). The CDR3 loop is CAWSPLAGGMDEQFF. CDR3 nucleotides: TGTGCCTGGAGTCCACTAGCGGGAGGGATGGATGAGCAGTTCTTC.

The chain recombines TRBV4-2 with TRBJ2-3; 8 nucleotides align to TRBD1. CDR3 size: 17 residues. Trimming cost V 0 bases and J 3 bases; bases outside gene matches: 8. Germline-derived CDR1 and CDR2 are LGHNA and YNFKEQ. CDR3 sequence (DNA): TGTGCCAGCAGCCAAGAGGGCATCGGGACAGGTACAGATACGCAGTATTTT. This gives the protein CASSQEGIGTGTDTQYF.

The chain combines TRBV6-6 with TRBJ2-1, with a weak D call TRBD1 (5 bases). Per germline, CDR1 MNHNY and CDR2 SVGAGI (reference sequence). V gave up 5 bases and J gave up 10 bases, with 9 bases separating them. CDR3 length equals 11 residues. The CDR3 loop reads CASSVGQEQFF. The CDR3, as DNA: TGTGCCAGCAGTGTGGGGCAGGAGCAGTTCTTC.

The genes are TRBV30 and TRBJ1-5, with D perhaps matching TRBD1 (5 bases). The V gene's germline CDR1 is GTSNPN and CDR2 SVGIG (reference sequence). The V gene lost 1 base and the J gene lost 2 bases, with 18 bases spanning the gap. This CDR3 has 17 residues. CDR3 DNA sequence: TGTGCCTGGAGTGACAGGAGGAGGGACGGAGGCAATCAGCCCCAGCATTTT. It is translated as CAWSDRRRDGGNQPQHF.

CDR3 in amino acids: CASSTLAGASYEQYF. The CDR3 nucleotides are TGTGCCAGTAGTACCTTAGCGGGAGCATCCTACGAGCAGTACTTC. V gene TRBV19 combines with J gene TRBJ2-7, with TRBD2 matching over 9 bases. The CDR3 consists of 15 residues. Germline CDR1 reads LNHDA; CDR2 reads SQIVND (reference sequence). V shed 4 bases, J shed 1 base, and the junction held 5 bases outside the gene matches.

V is TRBV9 and J is TRBJ2-3, with 8 bases fitting TRBD1. From germline, CDR1 is SGDLS and CDR2 YYNGEE. The CDR3 length is 17 residues. The V segment lost 4 bases and the J segment 0 bases; nucleotides outside the gene matches: 10. The chain's CDR3 is CASSLRQGISSTDTQYF. DNA of the CDR3: TGTGCCAGCAGCCTTCGACAGGGGATTTCTAGCACAGATACGCAGTATTTT. The variable domain in full, completed from reference TRBV9 and TRBJ2-3, reads DSGVTQTPKHLITATGQRVTLRCSPRSGDLSVYWYQQSLDQGLQFLIQYYNGEERAKGNILERFSAQQFPDLHSELNLSSLELGDSALYFCASSLRQGISSTDTQYFGPGTRLTVL.

The J gene is TRBJ1-6, the V gene TRBV28; D gene ambiguous. Trimming removed 0 bases at V and 8 bases at J, with 11 bases between. Germline lookup yields CDR1 MDHEN and CDR2 SYDVKM. This CDR3 has 15 amino acids. This chain's CDR3 is CASSLWSSRDSPLHF. The CDR3 DNA reads TGTGCCAGCAGTTTATGGAGTAGCCGTGATTCACCCCTCCACTTT.

CDR3 sequence: CASSPDRNQPQHF. CDR3 sequence (DNA): TGTGCCAGCTCACCGGACAGGAATCAGCCCCAGCATTTT. This chain links TRBV18 with TRBJ1-5; TRBD1 matches 7 bases. In germline, CDR1 is KGHSH, CDR2 LQKENI. V was clipped by 3 bases and J by 4 bases; unmatched bases: 0. The CDR3 length is 13 residues.

This sequence joins TRBV24-1 and TRBJ1-1; D gene unclear. CDR1 is KGHDR, CDR2 SFDVKD, per germline. The CDR3 length is 12 residues. The V end was cut by 5 bases, the J end by 6 bases, with 9 bases between. The DNA for the CDR3 is TGTGCCACCAGTGTAGCCGGTTCTGAAGCTTTCTTT. Encoded protein: CATSVAGSEAFF.

This clone was picked up a small number of times. The chain uses TRBV29-1 and TRBJ1-1; D is unresolved. Germline V gene sequence: CDR1 SQVTM, CDR2 ANQGSEA. The ends were cut back, 1 base at V and 2 bases at J, with 2 bases in the middle. This CDR3 is 11 amino acids long. The DNA for the CDR3 is TGCAGCGTTGAAGCAAACACTGAAGCTTTCTTT. It translates to CSVEANTEAFF.

V and J are TRBV11-2 and TRBJ2-5; D gene uncertain. This CDR3 contains 16 residues. Trimming took 1 base from V and 0 from J, leaving 12 bases between them. Germline V gene data show CDR1 as SGHAT and CDR2 as FQNNGV. CDR3 protein: CASSLGLSSYQETQYF. The CDR3 bases are TGTGCCAGCAGCTTAGGACTGTCATCGTACCAAGAGACCCAGTACTTC.

This chain connects TRBV5-1 to TRBJ2-5, with 7 bases matching TRBD1. This CDR3 spans 15 amino acids. Germline lookup yields CDR1 SGHRS and CDR2 YFSETQ. With 4 bases clipped from V and 2 bases from J, the junction kept 8 bases outside the gene matches. The CDR3 region is CASSTIPGQQETQYF. The CDR3 DNA is TGCGCCAGCAGCACGATTCCGGGACAGCAAGAGACCCAGTACTTC.

The gene calls are TRBV5-6 and TRBJ2-7; D may be TRBD1 (7 bases). Trimming stripped 4 bases from V and 7 bases from J, with 21 bases between. The CDR3 contains 15 residues. Germline V gene data show CDR1 as SGHDT and CDR2 as YYEEEE. The CDR3 nucleotides are TGTGCCAGCAGCATCAACAGGGGACTTTCTGGGGAGCAGTACTTC. This sequence encodes CASSINRGLSGEQYF. The variable domain in full, with the rest retrieved from reference TRBV5-6 and TRBJ2-7, is DAGVTQSPTHLIKTRGQQVTLRCSPKSGHDTVSWYQQALGQGPQFIFQYYEEEERQRGNFPDRFSGHQFPNYSSELNVNALLLGDSALYLCASSINRGLSGEQYFGPGTRLTVT.

This clone has only a few counts. The V and J genes are TRBV7-2 and TRBJ1-3; D unclear. The V and J ends lost 1 base and 0 bases respectively, with 10 bases between them. CDR1 is SGHTA and CDR2 is FQGNSA in the germline V gene. The CDR3 is 16 residues long. This CDR3 is CASSLEARGSGNTIYF. CDR3 DNA sequence: TGTGCCAGCAGCTTAGAAGCTAGAGGCTCTGGAAACACCATATATTTT.